The sequence of this T cell receptor (beta chain) was determined in a study of shared clonotypes between healthy human individuals. Study-level information: A couple of female and a few male donors aged 18 to 49 were enrolled.

Genomic DNA (from each subset) was split evenly across several immunoSEQ plates. Profiling relied on immunoSEQ multiplex PCR, and the TCRdb table lists in-frame clones only, not all of them. This sample has some 490,000 clones, with around 73% found just once. Without sorting, samples used about 90 million PBMCs for genomic DNA. The CDR3 contains 16 residues. V shed 4 bases, J shed 7 bases, and the junction held 18 bases outside the gene matches. The germline gives CDR1 GTSNPN, CDR2 SVGIG (reference sequence). J is TRBJ2-5 and V is TRBV30; 7 bases fit TRBD2. This sequence originates from a woman aged 40 to 50 in good health. Some clones in this sample may be carry-over from other donors' samples. Sequencing used PBMCs. This CDR3 is CAWKTARLAAKGTQYF. CDR3 nucleotide sequence: TGTGCCTGGAAGACGGCTCGCCTAGCGGCCAAAGGGACCCAGTACTTC. Variable domain in full (rest from reference TRBV30 and TRBJ2-5): SQTIHQWPATLVQPVGSPLSLECTVEGTSNPNLYWYRQAAGRGLQLLFYSVGIGQISSEVPQNLSASRPQDRQFILSSKKLLLSDSGFYLCAWKTARLAAKGTQYFGPGTRLLVL.